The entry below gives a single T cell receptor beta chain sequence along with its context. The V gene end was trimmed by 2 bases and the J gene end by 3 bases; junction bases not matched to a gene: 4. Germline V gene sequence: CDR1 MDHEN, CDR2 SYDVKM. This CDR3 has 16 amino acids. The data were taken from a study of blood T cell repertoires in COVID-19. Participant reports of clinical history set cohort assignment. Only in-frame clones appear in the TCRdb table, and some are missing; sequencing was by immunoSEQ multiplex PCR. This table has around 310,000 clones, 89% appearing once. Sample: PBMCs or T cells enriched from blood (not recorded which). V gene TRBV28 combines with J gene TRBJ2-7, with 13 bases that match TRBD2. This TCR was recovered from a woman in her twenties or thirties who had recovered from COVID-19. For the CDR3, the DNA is TGTGCCAGCAGTTTAAGTGGGACTAGCGGGGTCTACGAGCAGTACTTC. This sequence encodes CASSLSGTSGVYEQYF.